This T cell receptor (beta chain) comes out of a study of blood T cell repertoires in COVID-19. Study as a whole: Italy, Spain and the United States were the sources of the convalescent and acute COVID-19 samples. In each case, the material was cDNA or gDNA derived from T cells, B-cell-depleted T cells, or PBMCs.

Unmatched junction bases numbered 4, after V lost 3 bases and J lost 5 bases. The germline CDR1 and CDR2 sequences are SGHRS and YFSETQ. CDR3 length: 13 amino acids. As originally analysed: Scientists estimated how many nucleated cells there were by amplifying reference gene primers. Some clones are missing from TCRdb's copy, which holds only in-frame ones; the method was immunoSEQ multiplex PCR. From that table come the V and J calls and clone size; the DNA was used to work out D and trimming. Seen here are roughly 150,000 clones, about four fifths observed once, and the top ten hold roughly 13%. Sample: peripheral blood. This TCR was sampled from a woman older than 75 with acute or convalescent COVID-19. The chain carries TRBV5-1 and TRBJ1-1; TRBD1 aligns across 7 bases. DNA of the CDR3: TGCGCCAGCAGCTCACTACAGGGGACTGAAGCTTTCTTT. Protein sequence: CASSSLQGTEAFF.